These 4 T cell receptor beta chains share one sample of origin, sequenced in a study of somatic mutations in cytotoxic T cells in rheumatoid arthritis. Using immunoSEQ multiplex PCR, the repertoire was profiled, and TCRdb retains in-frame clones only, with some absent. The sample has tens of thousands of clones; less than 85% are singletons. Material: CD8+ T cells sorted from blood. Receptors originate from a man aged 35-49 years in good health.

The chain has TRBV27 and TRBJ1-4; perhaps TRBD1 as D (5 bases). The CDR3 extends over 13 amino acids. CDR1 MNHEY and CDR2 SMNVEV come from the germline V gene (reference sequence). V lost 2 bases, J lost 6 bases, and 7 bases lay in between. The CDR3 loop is CASSLEGDEKLFF. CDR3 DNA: TGTGCCAGCAGTTTAGAAGGGGATGAAAAACTGTTTTTT. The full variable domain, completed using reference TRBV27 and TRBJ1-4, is EAQVTQNPRYLITVTGKKLTVTCSQNMNHEYMSWYRQDPGLGLRQIYYSMNVEVTDKGDVPEGYKVSRKEKRNFPLILESPSPNQTSLYFCASSLEGDEKLFFGSGTQLSVL.

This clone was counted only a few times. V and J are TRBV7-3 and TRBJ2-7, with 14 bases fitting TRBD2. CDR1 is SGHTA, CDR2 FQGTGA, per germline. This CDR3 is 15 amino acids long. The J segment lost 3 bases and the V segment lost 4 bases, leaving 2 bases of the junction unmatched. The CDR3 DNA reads TGTGCCAGCAGCTCAGGGACTAGCGGGAGCTACGAGCAGTACTTC. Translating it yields CASSSGTSGSYEQYF.

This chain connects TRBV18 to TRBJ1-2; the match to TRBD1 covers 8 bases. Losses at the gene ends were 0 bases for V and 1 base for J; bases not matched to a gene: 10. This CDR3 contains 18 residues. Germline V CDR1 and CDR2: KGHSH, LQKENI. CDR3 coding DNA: TGTGCCAGCTCACCACCGGGGACAGGCAACTCGTATAACTATGGCTACACCTTC. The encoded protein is CASSPPGTGNSYNYGYTF.

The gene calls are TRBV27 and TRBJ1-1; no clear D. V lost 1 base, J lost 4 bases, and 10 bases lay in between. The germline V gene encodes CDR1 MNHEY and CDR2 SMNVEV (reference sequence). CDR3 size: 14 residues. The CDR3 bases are TGTGCCAGCAGTTTATTCGACGGATTCACTGAAGCTTTCTTT. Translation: CASSLFDGFTEAFF.